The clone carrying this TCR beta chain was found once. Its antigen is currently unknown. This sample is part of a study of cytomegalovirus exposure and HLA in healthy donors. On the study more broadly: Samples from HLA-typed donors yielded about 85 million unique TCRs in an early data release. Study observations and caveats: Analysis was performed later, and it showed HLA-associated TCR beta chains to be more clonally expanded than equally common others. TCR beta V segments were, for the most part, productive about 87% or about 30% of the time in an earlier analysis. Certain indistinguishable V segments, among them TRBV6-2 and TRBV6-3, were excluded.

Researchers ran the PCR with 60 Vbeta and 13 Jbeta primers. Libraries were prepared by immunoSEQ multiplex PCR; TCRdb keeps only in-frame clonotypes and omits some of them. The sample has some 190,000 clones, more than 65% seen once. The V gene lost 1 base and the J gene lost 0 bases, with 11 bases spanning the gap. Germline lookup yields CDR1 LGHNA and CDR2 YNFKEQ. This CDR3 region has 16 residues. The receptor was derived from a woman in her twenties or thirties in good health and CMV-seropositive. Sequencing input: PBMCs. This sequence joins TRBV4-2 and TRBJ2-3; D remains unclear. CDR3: CASSQGADSSTDTQYF. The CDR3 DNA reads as TGTGCCAGCAGCCAAGGTGCAGATTCTAGCACAGATACGCAGTATTTT.